What follows describes a single TCR beta chain. What this receptor recognizes is not known. Base qualities were left out, and no much larger clone turns up one base away. This specimen belongs to a study of cytomegalovirus exposure and HLA in healthy donors (dated by TCRdb to the late 2010s). A note on the overall study: In an earlier analysis of under 750 of the donors, about 260 Gb of sequence data and about 110 million unique TCR beta sequences from 180 million or so T cells were reported. The study aimed to test whether signatures of past pathogen exposure could be identified by cataloging public T cell receptors. Every repertoire in the discovery cohort had been generated on one and the same sequencing platform. HLA typing covered class I and class II loci at four-digit resolution. Rather than drawing on any new phenotypic data, the later analysis identified candidate immune exposures from TCR beta sequences and the way those sequences occurred across donors. A separate validation cohort of over a hundred different subjects was used in addition to the roughly 670-subject first cohort. An early release that covered fewer than 800 HLA-typed donors contained about 290 gigabases of sequencing data and roughly 84 million unique TCR sequences. Five DR-DQ haplotypes were treated as single units for association and clustering because of strong linkage in the cohort. Donor age, sex, ethnicity and CMV serostatus were compiled alongside the repertoire data. To predict cytomegalovirus infection status, the study brought together high-throughput TCR immunosequencing, statistical association of individual TCRs with disease status, and machine learning. A later analysis re-examined previously published TCR beta repertoires from around 670 donors and added high-resolution HLA genotyping to investigate patterns of TCR occurrence. Among several hundred genotyped donors of the cohort, an average of roughly 230,000 unique TCR beta nucleotide sequences was sequenced per donor, of which about 19% were non-productive. In an earlier analysis of roughly 580 of the donors, high-throughput TCR beta sequencing was used to judge whether each TCR beta V gene segment behaved as functional or pseudogenic. The T cell repertoires of around 730 subjects were profiled by immunosequencing and related to cytomegalovirus serostatus. Typing coverage varied by locus: about 629-640 donors for A, B, C, DRB1 and DQB1; approximately 500 for DQA1; about 590 for DPA1; 400 to 480 for DPB1. Genome-wide SNP genotypes for about 60% of the 666 donors were used in a later genetic analysis, which treated that subset as a discovery cohort. Among the 398 genotyped donors, approximately 77% belonged to the genetic ancestry cluster associated with self-reported Caucasian donors.

Library preparation was by the immunoSEQ multiplex PCR assay. For the multiplex PCR, a mixture combining 60 forward primers for TCR Vbeta segments and 13 reverse primers for TCR Jbeta segments was used. The CDR3 region of rearranged TCR beta genes was amplified from genomic DNA with a multiplex PCR assay. The amplified TCR beta libraries were sequenced on the Illumina HiSeq System as 87-base-pair reads. The authors' pipeline ran thus. A later analysis tallied about 77 million unique TCR beta chains across the 666 repertoires, and about 12 million of those chains were shared by two or more donors. Raw reads were error-corrected and collapsed into unique sequences by a nearest-neighbor algorithm in which closely related sequences were merged to remove PCR and sequencing errors. CDR3 sequences were aligned to IMGT reference sequences to assign V, D and J gene segments. For a sequence to be retained, at least a six-nucleotide match to both a V gene segment and a J gene segment was required. Rearrangements were classified as productive when the CDR3 lacked stop codons and remained in frame with V and J, and all other rearrangements were classified as non-productive. Following IMGT convention, CDR3 was defined as the stretch from the second conserved V-encoded cysteine to the conserved J-encoded phenylalanine. The earlier analysis of about 620 of the donors excluded sequences that lacked an unambiguous match to a single V gene segment. An earlier analysis of 587 of the donors classified V segments as functional when productive rearrangements were above 56.7% and as segregating when the standard deviation between donors was above 5%. To diagnose cytomegalovirus status from the catalog of TCR beta chain sequences, a statistical classification framework was built. V and J gene assignment, in a later analysis, came from comparing TCR nucleotide sequences with IMGT/GENE-DB human TR gene sequences. A later analysis assigned CDR3 sequences and most-parsimonious VDJ recombination scenarios with the TCRdist pipeline. In a later analysis, each TCR beta chain was defined by its CDR3 amino acid sequence together with its V-gene family, and reads lacking a unique V-gene family were excluded. A later analysis removed 450 to 600 highly shared, low-generation-probability nucleotide sequences to deal with suspected cross-contamination and a sequencing artifact. A later analysis calculated a clonal expansion index for each public chain from normalized within-repertoire ranks of inferred template counts. A later analysis computed generation probabilities with a VDJ recombination model fitted to out-of-frame rearrangements, and checked the results against IGoR. In a later analysis, TCR-TCR, TCR-HLA and TCR-CMV co-occurrence was scored with hypergeometric tests, and a repertoire-size bias correction was applied to TCR pairs. In a later analysis, false discovery rates were estimated by permuting HLA or CMV assignments 20 times. A later analysis grouped co-occurring TCRs with DBSCAN, adding TCRdist sequence similarity when clustering within HLA-allele-positive subsets. Repertoires with fewer than 30,000 or more than 120,000 public chains were left out of co-occurrence clustering, as were five repertoires with anomalous nucleotide sharing. Not all clones reach the TCRdb copy of this immuneACCESS table, which keeps in-frame sequences only. Checked studies attribute under half of the gap to unresolved V genes and leave the rest unexplained. That table gives V, J and clone size, and the DNA gave D and trimming. For this sample the table gives over 120,000 clones, of which approximately 80% were detected only once. Approximately 3.8% of the sample is in the top ten clones.

From its cysteine to its phenylalanine, the CDR3 spans 13 amino acids. Only the CDR3 DNA is retained, 39 bases long and in frame from the first base. The germline V gene provides CDR1 MNHNS and CDR2 SASEGT. Here V drops 5 bases and J drops 9 bases, and the junction holds 6 bases not matched to any gene. The cohort consisted of 670 or so healthy bone marrow donors. Cohort members were all nominally healthy when sampled, although unrecorded immune exposures were likely present. The donor was CMV seronegative and belonged to the group of 320 or so seronegative cohort members. Each donor provided a peripheral blood sample, and peripheral blood mononuclear cells were used for TCR beta sequencing. The Qiagen DNeasy Blood Extraction Kit was used to extract genomic DNA from the blood cell samples. Beyond this particular receptor, the publication reports: In both the original and validation cohorts, the classifier was reported to diagnose cytomegalovirus status with high specificity and sensitivity. Compared with equally common non-associated chains, HLA-associated TCR beta chains in a later analysis were more clonally expanded and had lower generation probabilities. A later genetic analysis reported fewer N-insertions in productive TCRs among donors in an Asian-associated ancestry cluster than the roughly 720-donor mean. Because HLA typing was unavailable for some donors at each locus, only the typed subset was used in association tests. Most TCR sequences were observed very rarely across donors, whereas some public TCRs were present in many individuals. According to a later analysis, most CMV-associated TCR beta chains appeared to be HLA-restricted, and the HLA associations seemed to be driven largely by CMV exposure. The earlier analysis of around 600 of the donors excluded roughly 17 rarely observed V segments, including chromosome 9 orphons, because counts were too low. When HLA alleles, especially DR and DQ, strongly co-occurred, TCR associations were difficult to assign to individual alleles. The study listed over 150 TCR beta chains as associated with cytomegalovirus. In an earlier analysis of fewer than 700 of the donors, most TCR beta V segments appeared in productive rearrangements about 87% or about 30% of the time, broadly matching IMGT annotations. Correlated functional status among segregating V segments might reflect linkage disequilibrium, but an unknown experimental factor could not be ruled out. A cluster of highly shared sequence variants was judged likely to represent a technical artifact of the sequencing pipeline. Only TCR beta chains were sequenced in this cohort, and the absence of alpha or paired-chain data limited detectable features. Sequencing depth was assumed to be roughly uniform across donors in the presence/absence analyses, though that assumption may not hold. CMV serostatus was the only immune exposure information available for the cohort. In a later analysis, several top co-occurrence clusters were reported to appear linked to parvovirus B19, influenza, CMV and Epstein-Barr virus. It was suggested by the authors that the approach could potentially be generalized to other disease states and immunological phenotypes. A further reported finding was that TCR beta sequences accurately predicted the HLA-A and HLA-B alleles for most subjects in the first cohort. Because the 87-base-pair reads could not distinguish some IMGT-functional V segments, including TRBV6-2 and TRBV6-3, those segments were excluded. A later analysis associated 15,000 to 20,000 TCR beta sequences with specific HLA alleles at a false discovery rate of 0.05. In a later genetic analysis, a missense DCLRE1C variant was associated with V-gene and J-gene trimming of TCR beta chains, and the association was replicated in an independent cohort. A later analysis found that TCR association rates varied across HLA loci, with DRB1 alleles showing the most associated TCRs and HLA-C alleles the fewest. In vitro tests confirmed that a few of the cytomegalovirus-associated TCR beta chains recognize cytomegalovirus antigens.

The rearrangement joined TRBV6-1 to TRBJ2-1, with 8 middle bases fitting TRBD1. Specimen: PBMCs. This TCR derives from a male donor in good health and CMV-seronegative. DNA sequence: TGTGCCAGCAGTTCGGGACAGGTGGGTGAGCAGTTCTTC. It translates to CASSSGQVGEQFF.